This TCR beta chain was recorded in a study of regulatory T cells in long-lasting Graves disease. TCR beta libraries were built with iRepertoire HTBI primers and Arm-PCR of CDR3 regions. Using its own MiXCR run on the multiplex PCR reads, TCRdb lists one record per CDR3 protein. The data hold 300,000 to 350,000 distinct CDR3 sequences, with less than 20% observed a single time. Documented time point: persistent/refractory GD, antithyroid drugs over 5 years with positive TRAb. Making the TCR library involved RNA that had been extracted from PBMCs. As for this clonotype: Antigen specificity is unknown.

Germline loops: CDR1 SGHRS, CDR2 YFSETQ. The CDR3 length is 14 residues. V shed 3 bases and J shed 1 base, with 10 bases lying between them. Whole-study findings and limits: Small sample size may have lowered accuracy. Those with persistent disease had in common more public clonotypes (fewer than 3,000) than new patients (approximately 970).

This rearrangement joins TRBV5-1 to TRBJ1-1; no clear D. The clonotype originates from a female donor with Graves disease. The sample in question was peripheral blood mononuclear cells (PBMCs), obtained when the disease was refractory, from a patient treated with antithyroid drugs. CDR3 sequence: CASSYDGPNTEAFF. CDR3 nucleotides: TGCGCCAGCAGCTACGACGGACCGAACACTGAAGCTTTCTTT.